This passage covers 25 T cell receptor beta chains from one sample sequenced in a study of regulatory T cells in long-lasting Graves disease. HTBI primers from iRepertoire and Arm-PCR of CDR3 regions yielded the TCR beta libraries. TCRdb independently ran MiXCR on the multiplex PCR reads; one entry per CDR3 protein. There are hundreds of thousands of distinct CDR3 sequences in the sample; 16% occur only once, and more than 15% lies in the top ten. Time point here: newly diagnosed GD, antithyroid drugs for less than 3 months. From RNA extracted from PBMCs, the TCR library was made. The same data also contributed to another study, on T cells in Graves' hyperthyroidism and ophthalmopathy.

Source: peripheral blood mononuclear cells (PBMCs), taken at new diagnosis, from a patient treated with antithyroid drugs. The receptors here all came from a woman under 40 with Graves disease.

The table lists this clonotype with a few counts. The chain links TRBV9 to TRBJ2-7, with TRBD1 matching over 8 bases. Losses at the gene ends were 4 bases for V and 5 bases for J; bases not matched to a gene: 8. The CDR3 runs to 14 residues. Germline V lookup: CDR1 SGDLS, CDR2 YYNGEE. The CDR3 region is CASSPRQGFNEQYF. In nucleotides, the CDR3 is TGTGCCAGCAGCCCAAGACAGGGGTTCAACGAGCAGTACTTC.

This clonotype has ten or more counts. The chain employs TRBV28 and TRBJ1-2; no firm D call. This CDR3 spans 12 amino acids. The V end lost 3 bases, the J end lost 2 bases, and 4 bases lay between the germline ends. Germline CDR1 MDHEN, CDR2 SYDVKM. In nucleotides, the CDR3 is TGTGCCAGCAGTTTCGGAAACTATGGCTACACCTTC. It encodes CASSFGNYGYTF.

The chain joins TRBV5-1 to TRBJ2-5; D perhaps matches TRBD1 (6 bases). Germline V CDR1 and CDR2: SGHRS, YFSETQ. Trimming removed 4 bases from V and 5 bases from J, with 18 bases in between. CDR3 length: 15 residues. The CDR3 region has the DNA TGCGCCAGCAGCGCATACAGGGATCCGTGGGAGACCCAGTACTTC. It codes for CASSAYRDPWETQYF.

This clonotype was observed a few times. This CDR3 is CASIDRGASGNTIYF. The CDR3 nucleotides read TGTGCCAGCATCGACAGGGGGGCGTCTGGAAACACCATATATTTT. The chain has TRBV6-1 and TRBJ1-3; 9 bases line up with TRBD1. Germline values: CDR1 MNHNS, CDR2 SASEGT. The junction had 5 bases not matched to a gene; V was cut back by 7 bases and J by 1 base. This CDR3 has 15 residues.

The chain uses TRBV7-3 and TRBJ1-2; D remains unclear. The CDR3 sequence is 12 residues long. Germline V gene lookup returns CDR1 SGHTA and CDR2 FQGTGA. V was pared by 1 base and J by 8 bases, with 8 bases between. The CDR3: CASSLINDGYTF. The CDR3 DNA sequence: TGTGCCAGCAGCTTAATAAACGACGGCTACACCTTC.

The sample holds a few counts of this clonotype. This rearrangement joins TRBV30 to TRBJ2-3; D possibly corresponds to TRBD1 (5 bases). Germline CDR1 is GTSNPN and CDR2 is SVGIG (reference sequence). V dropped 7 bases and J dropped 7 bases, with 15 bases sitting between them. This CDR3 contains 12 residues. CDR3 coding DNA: TGTGCCTTTAGGGGCTTGGGGAATACGCAGTATTTT. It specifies CAFRGLGNTQYF.

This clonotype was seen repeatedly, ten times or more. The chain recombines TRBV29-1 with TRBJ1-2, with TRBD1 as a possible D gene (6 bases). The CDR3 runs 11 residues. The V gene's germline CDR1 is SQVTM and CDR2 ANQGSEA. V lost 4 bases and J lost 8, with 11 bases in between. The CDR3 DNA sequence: TGCAGCGTTGCAGGGGCGAACGGCTACACCTTC. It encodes CSVAGANGYTF.

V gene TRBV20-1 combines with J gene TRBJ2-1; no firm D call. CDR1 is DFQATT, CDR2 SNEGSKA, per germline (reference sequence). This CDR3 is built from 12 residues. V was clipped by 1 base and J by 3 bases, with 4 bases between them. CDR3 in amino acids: CSARAGYNEQFF. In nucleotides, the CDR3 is TGCAGTGCTAGAGCCGGCTACAATGAGCAGTTCTTC.

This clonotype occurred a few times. CDR3 loop: CSVGGQGAETQYF. CDR3 DNA sequence: TGCAGCGTGGGTGGACAGGGGGCCGAGACCCAGTACTTC. This sequence joins TRBV29-1 and TRBJ2-5, with 11 bases fitting TRBD1. Germline CDR1 SQVTM, CDR2 ANQGSEA. The CDR3 has 13 residues. J was trimmed by 5 bases and V by 6 bases; bases with no gene match: 5.

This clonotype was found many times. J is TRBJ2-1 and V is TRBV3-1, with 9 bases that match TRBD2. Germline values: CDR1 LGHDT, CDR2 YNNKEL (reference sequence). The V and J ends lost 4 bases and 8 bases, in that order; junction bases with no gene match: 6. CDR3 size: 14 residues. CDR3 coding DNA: TGTGCCAGCAGCCTGGGACTAGCCCGGGATGAGCAGTTCTTC. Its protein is CASSLGLARDEQFF.

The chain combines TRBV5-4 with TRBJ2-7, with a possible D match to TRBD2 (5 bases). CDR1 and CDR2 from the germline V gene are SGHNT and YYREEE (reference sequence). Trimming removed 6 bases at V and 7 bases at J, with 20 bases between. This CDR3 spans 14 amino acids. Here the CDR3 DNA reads TGTGCCAGCACTTCGGGGAGCTCCTACAATGAGCAGTACTTC. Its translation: CASTSGSSYNEQYF. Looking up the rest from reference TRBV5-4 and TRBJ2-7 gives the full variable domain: ETGVTQSPTHLIKTRGQQVTLRCSSQSGHNTVSWYQQALGQGPQFIFQYYREEENGRGNFPPRFSGLQFPNYSSELNVNALELDDSALYLCASTSGSSYNEQYFGPGTRLTVT.

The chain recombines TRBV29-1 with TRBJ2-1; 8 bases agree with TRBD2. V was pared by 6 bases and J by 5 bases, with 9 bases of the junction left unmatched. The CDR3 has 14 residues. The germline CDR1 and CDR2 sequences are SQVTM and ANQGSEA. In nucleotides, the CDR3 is TGCAGCGTGAGAGCGGGAGTAATCGACAATGAGCAGTTCTTC. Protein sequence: CSVRAGVIDNEQFF.

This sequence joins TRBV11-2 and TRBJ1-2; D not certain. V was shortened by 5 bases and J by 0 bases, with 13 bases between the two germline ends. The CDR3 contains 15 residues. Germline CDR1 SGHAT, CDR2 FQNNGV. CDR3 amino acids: CASSPPNRANYGYTF. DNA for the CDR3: TGTGCCAGCAGCCCGCCGAACAGAGCTAACTATGGCTACACCTTC. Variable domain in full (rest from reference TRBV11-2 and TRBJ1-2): EAGVAQSPRYKIIEKRQSVAFWCNPISGHATLYWYQQILGQGPKLLIQFQNNGVVDDSQLPKDRFSAERLKGVDSTLKIQPAKLEDSAVYLCASSPPNRANYGYTFGSGTRLTVV.

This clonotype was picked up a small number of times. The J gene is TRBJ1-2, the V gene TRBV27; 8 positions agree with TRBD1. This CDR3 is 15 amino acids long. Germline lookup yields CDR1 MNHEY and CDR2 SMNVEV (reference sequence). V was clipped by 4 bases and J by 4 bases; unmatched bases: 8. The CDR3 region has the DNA TGTGCCAGCAGTTGGCTCCGGGACAGGCCCTATGGCTACACCTTC. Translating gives CASSWLRDRPYGYTF.

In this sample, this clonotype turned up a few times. The CDR3 bases are TGCGCCAGCAGCCATCTACAGGACCCGAACACTGAAGCTTTCTTT. Its translation is CASSHLQDPNTEAFF. The chain combines TRBV4-1 with TRBJ1-1; D perhaps matches TRBD1 (5 bases). Between the trimmed V and J ends, which lost 3 bases and 1 base, there was a span of 12 bases. CDR3 length equals 15 residues. Germline lookup yields CDR1 MGHRA and CDR2 YSYEKL.

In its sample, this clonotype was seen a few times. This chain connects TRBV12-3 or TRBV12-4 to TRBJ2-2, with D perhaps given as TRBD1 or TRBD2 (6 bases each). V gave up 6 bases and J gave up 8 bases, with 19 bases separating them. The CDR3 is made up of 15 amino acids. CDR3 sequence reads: CASSPLGGSGGELFF. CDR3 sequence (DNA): TGTGCCAGCAGCCCGCTAGGGGGGTCGGGGGGGGAGCTGTTTTTT.

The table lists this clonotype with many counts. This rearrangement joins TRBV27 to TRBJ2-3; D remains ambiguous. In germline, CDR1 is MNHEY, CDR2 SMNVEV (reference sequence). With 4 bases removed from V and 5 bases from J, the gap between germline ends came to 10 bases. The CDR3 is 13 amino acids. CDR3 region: CASSSATLDTQYF. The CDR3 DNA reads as TGTGCCAGCAGTTCAGCGACCCTAGATACGCAGTATTTT.

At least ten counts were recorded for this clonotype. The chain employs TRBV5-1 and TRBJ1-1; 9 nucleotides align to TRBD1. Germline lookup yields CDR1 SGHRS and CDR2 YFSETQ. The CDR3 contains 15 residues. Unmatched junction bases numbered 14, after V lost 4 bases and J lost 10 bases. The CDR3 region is CASSPGTGTPFRAFF. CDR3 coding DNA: TGCGCCAGCAGCCCAGGGACAGGGACCCCTTTTAGAGCTTTCTTT.

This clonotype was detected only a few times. DNA for the CDR3: TGTGCCAGCAGCTTAGCTACAGGGCCACGGGGTACCCGCGCAGATACGCAGTATTTT. This translates into CASSLATGPRGTRADTQYF. The chain combines TRBV7-6 with TRBJ2-3, with TRBD1 as a possible D gene (6 bases). Germline V gives CDR1 SGHVS, CDR2 FNYEAQ. Trimming took off 0 bases at V and 4 bases at J, with 23 bases between the two ends. The length of the CDR3 is 19 residues.

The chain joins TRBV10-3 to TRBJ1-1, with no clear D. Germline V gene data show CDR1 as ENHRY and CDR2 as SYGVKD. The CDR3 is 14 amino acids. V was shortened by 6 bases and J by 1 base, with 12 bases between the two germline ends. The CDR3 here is CAIRSGAGNTEAFF. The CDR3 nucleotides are TGTGCCATCAGGTCCGGCGCAGGGAACACTGAAGCTTTCTTT.

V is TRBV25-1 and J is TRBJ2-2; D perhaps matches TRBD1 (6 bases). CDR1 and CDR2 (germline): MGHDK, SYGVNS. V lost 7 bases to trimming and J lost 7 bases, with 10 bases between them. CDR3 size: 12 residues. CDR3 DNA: TGTGCCAGCACCGCAGGGGTCGGGGAGCTGTTTTTT. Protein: CASTAGVGELFF.

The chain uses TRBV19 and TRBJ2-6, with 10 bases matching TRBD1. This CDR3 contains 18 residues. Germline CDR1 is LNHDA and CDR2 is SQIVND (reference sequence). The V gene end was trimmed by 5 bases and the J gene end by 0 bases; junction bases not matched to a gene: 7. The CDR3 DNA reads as TGTGCCAGTAGTCGGGACAGGGGCCCCCTCTCTGGGGCCAACGTCCTGACTTTC. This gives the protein CASSRDRGPLSGANVLTF.

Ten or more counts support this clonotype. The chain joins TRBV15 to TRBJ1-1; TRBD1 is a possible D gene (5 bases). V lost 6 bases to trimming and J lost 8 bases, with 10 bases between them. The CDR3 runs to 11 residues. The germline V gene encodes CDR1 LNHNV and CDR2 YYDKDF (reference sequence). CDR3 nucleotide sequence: TGTGCCACCAGAGGGGCCATCGAAGCTTTCTTT. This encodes CATRGAIEAFF.

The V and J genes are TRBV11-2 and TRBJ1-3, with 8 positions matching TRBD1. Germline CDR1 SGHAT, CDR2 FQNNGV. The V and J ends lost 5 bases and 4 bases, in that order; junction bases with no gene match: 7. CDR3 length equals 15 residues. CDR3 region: CASSTTGDGGNTIYF. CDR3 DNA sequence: TGTGCCAGCAGCACGACAGGGGACGGAGGAAACACCATATATTTT.

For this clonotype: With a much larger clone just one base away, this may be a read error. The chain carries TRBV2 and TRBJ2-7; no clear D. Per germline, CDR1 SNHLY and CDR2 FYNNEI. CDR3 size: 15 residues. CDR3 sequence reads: CASRRDQVGSYEQHF. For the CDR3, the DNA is TGTGCCAGCAGGCGAGATCAGGTGGGAAGCTACGAGCAGCACTTC.